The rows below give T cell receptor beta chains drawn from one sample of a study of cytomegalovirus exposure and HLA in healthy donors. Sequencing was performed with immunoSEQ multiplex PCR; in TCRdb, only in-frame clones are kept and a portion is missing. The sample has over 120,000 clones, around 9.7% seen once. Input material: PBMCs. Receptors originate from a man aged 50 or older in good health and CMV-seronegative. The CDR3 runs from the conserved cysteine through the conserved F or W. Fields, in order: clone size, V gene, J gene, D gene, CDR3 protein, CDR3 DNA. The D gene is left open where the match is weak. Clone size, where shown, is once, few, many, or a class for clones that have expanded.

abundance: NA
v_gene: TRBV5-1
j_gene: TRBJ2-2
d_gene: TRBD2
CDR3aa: CASSSYGSGRLTGELFF
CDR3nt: TGCGCCAGCAGCTCCTATGGTAGCGGGAGACTTACCGGGGAGCTGTTTTTT

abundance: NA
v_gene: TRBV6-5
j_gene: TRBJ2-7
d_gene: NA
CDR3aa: CASRSGRASYEQYF
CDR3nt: TGTGCCTCGAGATCTGGCAGGGCGAGCTACGAGCAGTACTTC

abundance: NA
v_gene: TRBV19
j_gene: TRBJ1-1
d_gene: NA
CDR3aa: CASTGRVILNTEAFF
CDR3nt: TGTGCCAGTACAGGGAGGGTAATATTAAACACTGAAGCTTTCTTT

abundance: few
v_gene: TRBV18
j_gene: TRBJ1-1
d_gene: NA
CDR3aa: CASSLYEGGDTEAFF
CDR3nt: TGTGCCAGCTCACTTTATGAGGGAGGGGACACTGAAGCTTTCTTT

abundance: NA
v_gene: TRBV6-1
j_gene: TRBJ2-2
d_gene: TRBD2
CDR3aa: CASRAGAADTGELFF
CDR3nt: TGTGCCAGCAGAGCGGGGGCGGCGGACACCGGGGAGCTGTTTTTT

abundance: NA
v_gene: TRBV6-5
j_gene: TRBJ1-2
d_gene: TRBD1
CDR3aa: CASRPGGLGYTF
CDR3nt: TGTGCCAGCAGACCAGGGGGGCTTGGCTACACCTTC

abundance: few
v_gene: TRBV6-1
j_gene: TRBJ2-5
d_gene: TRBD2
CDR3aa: CASSEAVAGGFGETQYF
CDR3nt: TGTGCCAGCAGTGAAGCTGTTGCGGGGGGCTTTGGAGAGACCCAGTACTTC

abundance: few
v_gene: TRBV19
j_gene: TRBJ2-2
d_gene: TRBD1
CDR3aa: CASGTQGSTGELFF
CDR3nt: TGTGCCAGTGGGACACAGGGGAGCACCGGGGAGCTGTTTTTT

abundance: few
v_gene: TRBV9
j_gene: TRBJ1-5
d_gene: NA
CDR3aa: CASSVYPEGNQPQHF
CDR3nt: TGTGCCAGCAGCGTATATCCGGAGGGTAATCAGCCCCAGCATTTT

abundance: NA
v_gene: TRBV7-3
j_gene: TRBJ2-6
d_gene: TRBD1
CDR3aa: CASSLFGQGDGANVLTF
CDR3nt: TGTGCCAGCAGCTTATTCGGACAGGGGGATGGGGCCAACGTCCTGACTTTC

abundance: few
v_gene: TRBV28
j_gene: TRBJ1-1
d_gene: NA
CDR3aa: CASSLTALDEAFF
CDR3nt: TGTGCCAGCAGTCTAACGGCCCTAGACGAAGCTTTCTTT

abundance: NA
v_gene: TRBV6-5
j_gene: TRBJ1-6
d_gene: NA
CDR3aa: CASSYSIQGNSPPHF
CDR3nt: TGTGCCAGCAGTTACTCGATTCAGGGAAACTCACCCCCCCACTTT

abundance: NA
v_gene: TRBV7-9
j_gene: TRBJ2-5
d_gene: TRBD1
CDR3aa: CASSQGQGAGAMGETQYF
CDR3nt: TGTGCCAGCAGCCAGGGACAGGGGGCAGGGGCCATGGGAGAGACCCAGTACTTC

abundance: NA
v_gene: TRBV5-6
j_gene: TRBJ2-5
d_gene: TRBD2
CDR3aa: CASSLEGLQETQYF
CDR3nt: TGTGCCAGCAGCTTGGAGGGACTACAAGAGACCCAGTACTTC

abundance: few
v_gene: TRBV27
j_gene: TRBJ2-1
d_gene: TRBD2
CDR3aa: CASSSPPSGGDPEQFF
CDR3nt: TGTGCCAGCAGTTCCCCCCCTAGCGGGGGGGACCCTGAGCAGTTCTTC

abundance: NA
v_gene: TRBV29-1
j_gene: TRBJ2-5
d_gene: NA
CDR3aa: CSVERIPGMEETQYF
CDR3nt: TGCAGCGTTGAAAGGATCCCAGGGATGGAAGAGACCCAGTACTTC

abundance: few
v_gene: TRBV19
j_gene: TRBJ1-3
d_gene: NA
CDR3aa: CASSIRSSGNTIYF
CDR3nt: TGTGCCAGTAGTATACGGAGCTCTGGAAACACCATATATTTT

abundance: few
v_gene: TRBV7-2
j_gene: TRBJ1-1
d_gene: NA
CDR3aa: CASSFAGGTEAFF
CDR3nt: TGTGCCAGCAGCTTTGCGGGCGGCACTGAAGCTTTCTTT

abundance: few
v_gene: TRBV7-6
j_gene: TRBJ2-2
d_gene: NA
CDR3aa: CASSLTGTYANTGELFF
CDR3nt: TGTGCCAGCAGCTTAACCGGGACTTACGCGAACACCGGGGAGCTGTTTTTT

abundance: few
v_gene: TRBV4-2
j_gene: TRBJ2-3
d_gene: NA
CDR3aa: CASSHDLRPRQYF
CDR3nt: TGTGCCAGCAGCCATGACTTGAGACCACGACAGTATTTT

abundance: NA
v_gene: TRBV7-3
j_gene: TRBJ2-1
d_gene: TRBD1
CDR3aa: CASRPGGAPYNEQFF
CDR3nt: TGTGCCAGCAGACCAGGGGGTGCCCCCTACAATGAGCAGTTCTTC

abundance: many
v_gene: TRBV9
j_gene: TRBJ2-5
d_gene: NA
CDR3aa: CASSVYWTIQETQYF
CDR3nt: TGTGCCAGCAGCGTATATTGGACTATACAAGAGACCCAGTACTTC

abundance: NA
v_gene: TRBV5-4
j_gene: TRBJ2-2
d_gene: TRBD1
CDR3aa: CASSNRDRITGELFF
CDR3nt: TGTGCCAGCAGCAACCGGGACAGGATCACCGGGGAGCTGTTTTTT

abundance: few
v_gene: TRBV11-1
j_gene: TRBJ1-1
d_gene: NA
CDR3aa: CASSSTGGRTEAFF
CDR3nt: TGTGCCAGCAGCTCCACCGGGGGGCGAACTGAAGCTTTCTTT

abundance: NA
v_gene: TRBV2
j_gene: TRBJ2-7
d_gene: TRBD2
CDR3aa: CASKGGRIYEQYF
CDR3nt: TGTGCCAGCAAAGGCGGGAGGATATACGAGCAGTACTTC

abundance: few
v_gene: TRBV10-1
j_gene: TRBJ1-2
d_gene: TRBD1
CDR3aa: CASSELPPGQGTDGYTF
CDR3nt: TGCGCCAGCAGTGAGCTTCCCCCGGGACAGGGGACGGATGGCTACACCTTC